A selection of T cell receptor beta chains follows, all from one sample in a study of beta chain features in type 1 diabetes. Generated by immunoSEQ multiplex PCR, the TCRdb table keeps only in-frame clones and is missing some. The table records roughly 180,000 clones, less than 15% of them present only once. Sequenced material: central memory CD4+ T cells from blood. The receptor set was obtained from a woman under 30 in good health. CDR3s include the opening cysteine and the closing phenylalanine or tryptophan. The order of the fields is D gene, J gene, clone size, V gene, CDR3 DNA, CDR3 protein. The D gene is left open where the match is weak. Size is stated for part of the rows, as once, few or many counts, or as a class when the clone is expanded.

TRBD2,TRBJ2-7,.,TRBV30,TGTGTGTGTCTAGCGGGAGGGGGAGAGCAGTACTTC,CVCLAGGGEQYF
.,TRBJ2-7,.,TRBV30,TGTGCCTGGAGCAAGACTATCTTATACGAGCAGTACTTC,CAWSKTILYEQYF
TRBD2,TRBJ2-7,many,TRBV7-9,TGTGCCAGCAGCAGCTCCCTAGGGGAGGGCTACGAGCAGTACTTC,CASSSSLGEGYEQYF
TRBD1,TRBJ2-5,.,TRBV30,TGTGCCTGGAGGCAAGGGGACAGGCAAAAAGAGACCCAGTACTTC,CAWRQGDRQKETQYF
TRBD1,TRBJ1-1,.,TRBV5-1,TGCGCCAGCACCTTACAGGGGGCCTACACTGAAGCTTTCTTT,CASTLQGAYTEAFF
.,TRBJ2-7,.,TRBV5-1,TGCGCCAGCAGCTTGGGCCTGACAAGTCCCTACGAGCAGTACTTC,CASSLGLTSPYEQYF
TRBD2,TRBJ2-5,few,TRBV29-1,TGCAGCGTTGAAAAGGGACTAGCTGGGAGGGGTGCCCAGTACTTC,CSVEKGLAGRGAQYF
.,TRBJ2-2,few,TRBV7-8,TGTGCCAGCAGCATCCAGGGTCGGGAGCTGTTTTTT,CASSIQGRELFF
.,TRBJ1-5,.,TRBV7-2,TGTGCCAGCAGCAAGGACGGACATAGCAATCAGCCCCAGCATTTT,CASSKDGHSNQPQHF
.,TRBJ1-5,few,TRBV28,TGTGCCAGCAGTTTTCCTCAGACTACCTGGGGATCCCAGCATTTT,CASSFPQTTWGSQHF
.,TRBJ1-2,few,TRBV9,TGTGCCAGCAGCGTAGACCACTGGGGGGACTATGGCTACACCTTC,CASSVDHWGDYGYTF
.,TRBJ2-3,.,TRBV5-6,TGTGCCAGCAGCCGTGACAGAGAAGCGGGTTCAGATACGCAGTATTTT,CASSRDREAGSDTQYF
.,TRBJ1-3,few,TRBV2,TGTGCCAGCAGCGAGTGGGGGGGCCTTCTTTCCGACTCTGGAAACACCATATATTTT,CASSEWGGLLSDSGNTIYF
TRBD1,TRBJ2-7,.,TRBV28,TGTGCCAGCAGTTCCGACAGGGGATTTGACTACGAGCAGTACTTC,CASSSDRGFDYEQYF
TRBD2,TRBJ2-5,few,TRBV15,TGTGCCACCAGCGAAAGCGGGAGCCCGGCGGAGACCCAGTACTTC,CATSESGSPAETQYF
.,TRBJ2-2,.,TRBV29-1,TGCAGCGTTGATGGTCCCAGACCCGGGGGGGAGCTGTTTTTT,CSVDGPRPGGELFF
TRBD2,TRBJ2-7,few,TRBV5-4,TGTGCCAGCAGTACGACTAGCGGGAGAGTCCGAAGCTCCTACGAGCAGTACTTC,CASSTTSGRVRSSYEQYF
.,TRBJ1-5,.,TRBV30,TGTGCCTGGAGTACAGCGGCAGGCAATCAGCCCCAGCATTTT,CAWSTAAGNQPQHF
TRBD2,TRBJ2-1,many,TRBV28,TGTGCCAGCAGTCCCCCCCGGTCCGGGAGGGAAGCCTACAATGAGCAGTTCTTC,CASSPPRSGREAYNEQFF
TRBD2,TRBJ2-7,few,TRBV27,TGTGCCAGCAGTCCTCCACTCGCACATAGCGGGAGGTGGGAGCAGTACTTC,CASSPPLAHSGRWEQYF
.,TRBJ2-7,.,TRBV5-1,TGCGCCAGCAGCTTGGGTACAGGAGTAAGGGAGCAGTACTTC,CASSLGTGVREQYF
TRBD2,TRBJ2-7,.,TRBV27,TGTGCCAGCAGTTTTGCCGGGGAGGGGACTTACGAGCAGTACTTC,CASSFAGEGTYEQYF
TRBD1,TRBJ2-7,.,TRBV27,TGTGCCAGCAGTTTATGGGCGCCCGGACAGGGAACCTACGAGCAGTACTTC,CASSLWAPGQGTYEQYF
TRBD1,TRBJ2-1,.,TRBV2,TGTGCCAGCAGAGCGCCGGGACAGTCCTACAATGAGCAGTTCTTC,CASRAPGQSYNEQFF
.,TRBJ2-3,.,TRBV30,TGTGCCTGGAGACCAGGGGCAGATACGCAGTATTTT,CAWRPGADTQYF
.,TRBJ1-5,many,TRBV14,TGTGCCAGCAGCGCTTCAGGTGGCAATCAGCCCCAGCATTTT,CASSASGGNQPQHF
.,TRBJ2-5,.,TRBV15,TGTGCCACCAGCAGAGATCGGGTGGGGCGGGAGACCCAGTACTTC,CATSRDRVGRETQYF
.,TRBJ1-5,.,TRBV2,TGTGCCAGCAGTGAACCAGGGGAGGGGCAGCCCCAGCATTTT,CASSEPGEGQPQHF
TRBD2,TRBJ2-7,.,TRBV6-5,TGTGCCAGCAGTTATAGGGGTAGCGGGACGAGCGAGCAGTACTTC,CASSYRGSGTSEQYF
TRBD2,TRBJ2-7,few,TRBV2,TGTGCCAGCAGCGGGGGACTAGCTACGCTCTACGAGCAGTACTTC,CASSGGLATLYEQYF
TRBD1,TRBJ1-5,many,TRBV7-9,TGTGCCAGCAGCTCCGGACAGGGGGTTGATGGCAATCAGCCCCAGCATTTT,CASSSGQGVDGNQPQHF
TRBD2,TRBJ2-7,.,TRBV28,TGTGCCAGCAGTTTTGAGGTGGGAGCGGGAGATGACGAGCAGTACTTC,CASSFEVGAGDDEQYF
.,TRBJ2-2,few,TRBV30,TGTGCCTGGAGTACGAGGACCGGGGAGCTGTTTTTT,CAWSTRTGELFF
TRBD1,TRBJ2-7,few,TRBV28,TGTGCCACCACTACAGGGGGCAAGGTGAGAGAGCAGTACTTC,CATTTGGKVREQYF
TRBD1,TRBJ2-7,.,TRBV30,TGTGCCTGGAGTGTCCTCCGGGACAGGGGACTATATGGCTTC,CAWSVLRDRGLYGF
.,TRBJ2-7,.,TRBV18,TGTGCCAGCTGCACCGCCTCCAGGGACGAGCAGTACTTC,CASCTASRDEQYF
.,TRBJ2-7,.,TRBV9,TGTGCCAGCAGCCTCCGGGACACACGACTCTACGAGCAGTACTTC,CASSLRDTRLYEQYF
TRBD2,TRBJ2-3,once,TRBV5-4,TGTGCCAGCAGCCCCCGGGGGGGGAGTGGGGGCACAGATACGCAGTATTTT,CASSPRGGSGGTDTQYF
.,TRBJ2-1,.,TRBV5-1,TGCGCCAGCAGGGGAGGCGGTACTGAGCAGTTCTTC,CASRGGGTEQFF
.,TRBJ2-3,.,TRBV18,TGTGCCAGCTCACTACAGGTCTCTTCCACAGATACGCAGTATTTT,CASSLQVSSTDTQYF
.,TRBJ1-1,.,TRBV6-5,TGTGCCAGCAGGACCAACAGGGACACTGAAGCTTTCTTT,CASRTNRDTEAFF
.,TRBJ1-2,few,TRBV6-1,TGTGCCAGCAGTGAATACAGGGTCGATGGCTACACCTTC,CASSEYRVDGYTF
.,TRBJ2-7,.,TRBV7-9,TGTGCCAGCAGCTTCGGGACATTATACGAGCAGTACTTC,CASSFGTLYEQYF